The 9 T cell receptor beta chains given below trace back to one sample, sequenced in a study of spatial heterogeneity in lung cancer. Specified time point: blood at routine non-recurrence follow-up after resection. TCRdb ran MiXCR on the 5' RACE reads and lists one entry per CDR3 protein. The repertoire holds about 27,000 distinct CDR3 sequences, roughly 5.4% seen once, with approximately 24% in the top ten. The sequenced sample was PBMCs, obtained at follow-up. The receptor source for this set is a female donor with early-stage non-small cell lung cancer.

This clonotype was seen a handful of times. In nucleotides, the CDR3 is TGCGCCAGCAGCTATTCAGGGGCGACTGGAAACACCATATATTTT. This translates into CASSYSGATGNTIYF. This chain uses TRBV5-1 with TRBJ1-3; TRBD1 might be the D (6 bases). V was pared by 3 bases and J by 2 bases, with 12 bases between. The CDR3 is made up of 15 amino acids. Germline-derived CDR1 and CDR2 are SGHRS and YFSETQ.

This clonotype was counted many times. This sequence joins TRBV5-6 and TRBJ1-2; possibly TRBD1 for D (5 bases). The CDR3 sequence is 14 residues long. In germline, CDR1 is SGHDT, CDR2 YYEEEE. The V end was cut by 3 bases, the J end by 0 bases, with 9 bases between. CDR3 sequence: CASSSGGSNYGYTF. The CDR3 DNA is TGTGCCAGCAGCTCCGGGGGTTCTAACTATGGCTACACCTTC. Supplemented by reference TRBV5-6 and TRBJ1-2, the full variable domain reads DAGVTQSPTHLIKTRGQQVTLRCSPKSGHDTVSWYQQALGQGPQFIFQYYEEEERQRGNFPDRFSGHQFPNYSSELNVNALLLGDSALYLCASSSGGSNYGYTFGSGTRLTVV.

This clonotype has at least ten counts. This chain uses TRBV28 with TRBJ2-1, with D uncertain. The germline gives CDR1 MDHEN, CDR2 SYDVKM. The CDR3 has 12 amino acids. Deletions cut 5 bases from V and 3 bases from J, with 5 bases between. This CDR3 is CASSPLYNEQFF. DNA of the CDR3: TGTGCCAGCAGTCCTCTCTACAATGAGCAGTTCTTC.

This clonotype has a count of ten or more. V and J are TRBV6-1 and TRBJ2-5; D is perhaps TRBD1 (5 bases). CDR3 length: 13 amino acids. CDR1 and CDR2 (germline): MNHNS, SASEGT. The V gene lost 1 base and the J gene lost 7 bases, with 10 bases spanning the gap. Here the CDR3 DNA reads TGTGCCAGCAGTGAAGTCCATCAGGGGACCCAGTACTTC. Translating it yields CASSEVHQGTQYF.

The chain joins TRBV20-1 to TRBJ2-2, with D possibly matching TRBD1 (6 bases). Per the germline V gene, CDR1 is DFQATT and CDR2 is SNEGSKA (reference sequence). CDR3 length: 12 amino acids. V dropped 6 bases and J dropped 8 bases, with 13 bases sitting between them. The CDR3 is CSAKQGAGELFF. DNA for the CDR3: TGCAGTGCCAAACAGGGTGCGGGGGAGCTGTTTTTT.

The sample holds many counts of this clonotype. The chain couples TRBV5-4 to TRBJ2-2; TRBD2 is a possible D gene (5 bases). The germline V and J ends were trimmed by 6 bases and 3 bases, with 12 bases remaining between them. CDR1 is SGHNT, CDR2 YYREEE, per germline (reference sequence). This CDR3 spans 14 amino acids. CDR3 sequence: CASKGTRDTGELFF. As DNA, the CDR3 is TGTGCCAGCAAGGGCACGCGGGACACCGGGGAGCTGTTTTTT.

This clonotype came up a few times. This chain links TRBV7-2 with TRBJ2-1; D unresolved. The germline CDR1 and CDR2 sequences are SGHTA and FQGNSA. Trimming pared 3 bases from V and 6 bases from J, leaving 9 bases between. There are 13 residues in the CDR3. This CDR3 is CASSFYSSNEQFF. In DNA, the CDR3 is TGTGCCAGCAGCTTTTATAGCAGCAATGAGCAGTTCTTC.

This clonotype was observed many times. The gene calls are TRBV7-8 and TRBJ1-6, with D maybe TRBD1 (5 bases). CDR1 is SGHVS and CDR2 is FQNEAQ in the germline V gene. Trimming removed 6 bases from V and 7 bases from J, with 16 bases in between. This CDR3 region has 15 residues. The CDR3 protein is CASSSGTGDNSPLHF. The CDR3 bases are TGTGCCAGCAGTTCGGGGACGGGCGACAATTCACCCCTCCACTTT.

This clonotype came up many times. J is TRBJ2-1 and V is TRBV29-1; 9 nucleotides agree with TRBD2. This CDR3 region has 14 residues. V trimming: 7 bases; J trimming: 2 bases; junction bases outside the gene matches: 6. The V gene's germline CDR1 is SQVTM and CDR2 ANQGSEA. The CDR3: CSASLAGPYNEQFF. The CDR3 nucleotides are TGCAGCGCCTCACTAGCGGGCCCCTACAATGAGCAGTTCTTC.